These 13 T cell receptor beta chains came from one sample sequenced in a study of blood T cell repertoires in COVID-19 (dated by TCRdb to about 2020). The library was produced with the immunoSEQ multiplex PCR assay. The table was pulled from immuneACCESS by TCRdb, which kept in-frame rearrangements only. Such tables lose some clones; where checked, under half of the loss comes from unresolved V genes, and the rest has no known cause. Within this sample are roughly 150,000 clones, with approximately 75% of them counted one time only. Together, the top ten hold 11% of the sample. Sequenced sample: peripheral blood. These TCRs come from a human donor in a cohort sampled during active COVID-19.

Written as DNA, the CDR3 is TGCGCCAGCAGCCCGGGGACAGTTTATAATTCACCCCTCCACTTT. This encodes CASSPGTVYNSPLHF. The gene calls are TRBV5-1 and TRBJ1-6; 7 nucleotides agree with TRBD1. Germline CDR1 and CDR2: SGHRS and YFSETQ. This CDR3 has 15 amino acids. V trimming: 4 bases; J trimming: 4 bases; junction bases outside the gene matches: 5.

J is TRBJ1-1 and V is TRBV30; 11 bases match TRBD1. The ends lost 4 bases at V and 5 bases at J; junction bases unmatched: 6. The CDR3 runs to 14 residues. Germline loops: CDR1 GTSNPN, CDR2 SVGIG (reference sequence). In DNA form, the CDR3 reads TGTGCCTGGAAGTCGGGGACAGGGGGAACTGAAGCTTTCTTT. Translated: CAWKSGTGGTEAFF.

CDR3 residues: CASSKKPGLQDTQYF. DNA for the CDR3: TGTGCCAGCTCAAAAAAACCGGGACTACAAGATACGCAGTATTTT. The chain combines TRBV18 with TRBJ2-3, with 7 bases matching TRBD2. This CDR3 contains 15 residues. The V gene's germline CDR1 is KGHSH and CDR2 LQKENI. J lost 5 bases, V lost 5 bases, and 10 bases had no gene match.

This clone was seen ten or more times. The J gene is TRBJ1-2, the V gene TRBV4-1, with TRBD1 matching 8 bases. CDR1 is MGHRA, CDR2 YSYEKL, per germline. CDR3 length: 15 residues. The J segment lost 8 bases and the V segment lost 2 bases, leaving 10 bases of the junction unmatched. The DNA of the CDR3 is TGCGCCAGCAGCCAACAGGGGGCCTTAATCGCCGGCTACACCTTC. It codes for CASSQQGALIAGYTF.

This clone came up once. The rearrangement links TRBV4-3 to TRBJ2-1; 10 bases match TRBD2. Trimming cost V 2 bases and J 0 bases; bases outside gene matches: 4. This CDR3 region has 17 residues. The germline CDR1 and CDR2 sequences are LGHNA and YSLEER. CDR3 nucleotides: TGCGCCAGCAGCCAAACTGTAGCGGGAGGCTCCTACAATGAGCAGTTCTTC. Protein product: CASSQTVAGGSYNEQFF.

The gene calls are TRBV6-5 and TRBJ1-5, with 9 bases matching TRBD1. The trim removed 7 bases at V and 2 bases at J, leaving 3 bases unmatched. The CDR3 is 14 amino acids. Germline CDR1 MNHEY, CDR2 SVGAGI. The CDR3 region has the DNA TGTGCCAGCACTTGGACAGGGGGCAATCAGCCCCAGCATTTT. This translates into CASTWTGGNQPQHF.

This clone was recorded only once. This chain connects TRBV7-2 to TRBJ2-5, with D possibly TRBD2 on 6 matching bases. The germline gives CDR1 SGHTA, CDR2 FQGNSA. CDR3 length: 16 residues. The germline V and J ends were trimmed by 1 base and 2 bases, with 14 bases remaining between them. The CDR3 loop is CASSLEGRGRQETQYF. The CDR3 DNA sequence: TGTGCCAGCAGCTTAGAGGGGCGGGGAAGGCAAGAGACCCAGTACTTC.

The chain recombines TRBV30 with TRBJ2-5; TRBD1 matches at 7 bases. V was pared by 5 bases and J by 1 base, with 7 bases of the junction left unmatched. The germline gives CDR1 GTSNPN, CDR2 SVGIG (reference sequence). CDR3 length equals 14 residues. CDR3 protein: CAWERQGLQETQYF. The CDR3 DNA reads TGTGCCTGGGAACGACAGGGCCTCCAAGAGACCCAGTACTTC.

The chain uses TRBV30 and TRBJ1-1; 8 bases are shared with TRBD1. This CDR3 contains 13 residues. The ends lost 5 bases at V and 7 bases at J; junction bases unmatched: 9. The germline CDR1 and CDR2 sequences are GTSNPN and SVGIG (reference sequence). The CDR3: CAWQRQGRGEAFF. CDR3 DNA: TGTGCCTGGCAAAGACAGGGGAGGGGTGAAGCTTTCTTT.

This chain uses TRBV12-3 or TRBV12-4 with TRBJ1-1; TRBD1 matches 7 bases. V trimming: 6 bases; J trimming: 8 bases; junction bases outside the gene matches: 6. The CDR3 length is 12 residues. CDR3 sequence (DNA): TGTGCCAGCAGAGGACAGGATCGAGAAGCTTTCTTT. It translates to CASRGQDREAFF.

This clone was detected once. This chain joins TRBV19 and TRBJ2-3; 10 bases are shared with TRBD1. The germline CDR1 and CDR2 sequences are LNHDA and SQIVND (reference sequence). The CDR3 is made up of 17 amino acids. J gave up 1 base and V 0 bases, and 4 bases lay outside the gene matches. CDR3 nucleotides: TGTGCCAGTAGTATAGAAGGGACAGGGGCTGGCACAGATACGCAGTATTTT. Translating it yields CASSIEGTGAGTDTQYF. Complete variable domain (other parts from reference TRBV19 and TRBJ2-3): DGGITQSPKYLFRKEGQNVTLSCEQNLNHDAMYWYRQDPGQGLRLIYYSQIVNDFQKGDIAEGYSVSREKKESFPLTVTSAQKNPTAFYLCASSIEGTGAGTDTQYFGPGTRLTVL.

The chain has TRBV6-5 and TRBJ1-6, with 7 bases aligning to TRBD1. This CDR3 spans 14 amino acids. CDR1 MNHEY and CDR2 SVGAGI come from the germline V gene. The ends lost 5 bases at V and 9 bases at J; junction bases unmatched: 7. The DNA of the CDR3 is TGTGCCAGCAGTATAGACAGGGAAAGTTCACCCCTCCACTTT. As protein: CASSIDRESSPLHF.

The chain links TRBV7-2 to TRBJ2-1; 13 bases are shared with TRBD2. The junction had 5 bases not matched to a gene; V was cut back by 8 bases and J by 7 bases. The germline V gene encodes CDR1 SGHTA and CDR2 FQGNSA. CDR3 length: 14 amino acids. The CDR3 DNA follows: TGTGCCAGCGGGACTAGCGGGGTTGGTAATGAGCAGTTCTTC. Its translation: CASGTSGVGNEQFF.